This TCR beta chain appears in the sequencing data of a study of CD4 T cells in relation to SARS-CoV-2 and coronaviruses. Looking at the study overall: PBMCs were cultured with antigen for over 8 days before TCR beta sequencing.

CD4+ T cells from unexposed donors were obtained before the COVID-19 pandemic (2011-2018). CD4+ T cells were isolated from the cells after about ten days of culture. Approximately 1.8 million PBMCs per well were cultured with approximately 9.2 IU/ml IL-2. The study's findings and limits: Samples before the pandemic and after infection were not matched within any donor.

The CDR3 spans 19 residues. Trimming took 4 bases from V and 3 from J; bases not matched to a gene: 13. CDR1 is LGHDT, CDR2 YNNKEL, per germline (reference sequence). Turning to this clone: Its target is not known.

Using immunoSEQ multiplex PCR, the repertoire was profiled, and TCRdb retains in-frame clones only, with some absent. Here the sample spans approximately 17,000 clones, over 80% being singletons. The sequence was collected from a human donor in good health. Sequences were obtained from CD4+ T cells from PBMCs, cultured in vitro. The rearrangement links TRBV3-1 (or the pseudogene TRBV3-2) to TRBJ2-3, with 13 nucleotides matching TRBD2. The CDR3 sequence: CASSPLLAGGPTATDTQYF. In DNA form, the CDR3 reads TGTGCCAGCAGCCCACTACTAGCGGGAGGGCCGACAGCGACAGATACGCAGTATTTT.